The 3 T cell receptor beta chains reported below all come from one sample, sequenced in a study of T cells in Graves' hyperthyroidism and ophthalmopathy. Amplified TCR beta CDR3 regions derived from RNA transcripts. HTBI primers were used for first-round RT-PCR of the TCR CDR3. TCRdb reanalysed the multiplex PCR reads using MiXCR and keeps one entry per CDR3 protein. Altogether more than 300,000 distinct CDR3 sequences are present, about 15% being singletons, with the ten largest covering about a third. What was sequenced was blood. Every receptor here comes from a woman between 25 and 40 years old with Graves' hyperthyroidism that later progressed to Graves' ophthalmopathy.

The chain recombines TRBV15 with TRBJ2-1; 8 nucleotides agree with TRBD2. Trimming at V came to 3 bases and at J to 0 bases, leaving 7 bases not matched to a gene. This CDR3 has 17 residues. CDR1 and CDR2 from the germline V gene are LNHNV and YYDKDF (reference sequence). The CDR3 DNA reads TGTGCCACCAGCAGGGTTGCGGGGGGTAGCTCCTACAATGAGCAGTTCTTC. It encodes CATSRVAGGSSYNEQFF.

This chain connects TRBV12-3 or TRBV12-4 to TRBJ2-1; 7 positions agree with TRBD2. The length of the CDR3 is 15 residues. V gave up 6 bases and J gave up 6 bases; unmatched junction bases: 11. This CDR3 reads CASSTGLTLFNEQFF. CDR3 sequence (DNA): TGTGCCAGCAGCACGGGACTAACACTCTTCAATGAGCAGTTCTTC.

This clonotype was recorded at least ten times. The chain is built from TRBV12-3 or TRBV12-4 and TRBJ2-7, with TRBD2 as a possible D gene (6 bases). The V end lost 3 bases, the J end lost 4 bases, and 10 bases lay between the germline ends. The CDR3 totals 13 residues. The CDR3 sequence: CASSFRGMYEQYF. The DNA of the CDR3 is TGTGCCAGCAGTTTCCGGGGGATGTACGAGCAGTACTTC.